This T cell receptor (beta chain) appears in the sequencing data of a study of blood T cell repertoires in COVID-19. Trimming left V 5 bases short and J 4 bases short, with 21 bases between. CDR3 size: 16 residues. Germline CDR1 and CDR2: SEHNR and FQNEAQ (reference sequence). Some clones are missing from TCRdb's copy, which holds only in-frame ones; the method was immunoSEQ multiplex PCR. The sample records under 200,000 clones, around 87% being singletons. The source material was peripheral blood. This receptor was identified in a man aged 18-30 years with active or convalescent COVID-19. V is TRBV7-9 and J is TRBJ2-7, with D tentatively TRBD1 (6 bases). The CDR3 DNA reads TGTGCCAGCAGCGGGGTGGTCCGTGGGACACTATACGAGCAGTACTTC. Translating it yields CASSGVVRGTLYEQYF.